This TCR beta chain was observed in a study of CD8 T cells in ankylosing spondylitis. The study's findings and limits: The study looked at matched synovial fluid samples from ankylosing spondylitis patients. Disease-linked clones were reported to be significantly enriched there.

About this clonotype itself: Its cognate antigen is unknown.

CDR1 and CDR2 (germline): MGHRA, YSYEKL. CDR3 size: 15 residues. V lost 1 base and J 2 bases, leaving 12 bases between the germline ends. As the method for making TCR beta libraries, quantitative 5'-RACE with molecular barcodes was used. TCRdb fed the 5' RACE reads into MiXCR, producing one record per CDR3 protein. The sample holds approximately 200,000 distinct CDR3 sequences, roughly 12% seen once. The sample taken for sequencing was blood, either unsorted or a sorted T cell fraction (not recorded which). The rearrangement links TRBV4-1 to TRBJ2-7, with D possibly matching TRBD1 (6 bases). The origin of this receptor is a male donor with ankylosing spondylitis or in good health (not recorded which). The DNA of the CDR3 is TGCGCCAGCAGCCAAGGGACAGTCGCCCCCTACGAGCAGTACTTC. Amino acids: CASSQGTVAPYEQYF.